This T cell receptor (beta chain) was obtained from a study of Ad26.COV2.S vaccination and SARS-CoV-2 variants. Regarding treatment: roughly 20 received Ad26.COV2.S at low or high dose, single or two shots; about 5 received placebo; per-sample allocation not given. At day 63 after the first vaccine or placebo injection, samples were drawn. V shed 3 bases and J shed 4 bases, with 12 bases lying between them. This CDR3 spans 15 amino acids. Germline values: CDR1 SGHTA, CDR2 FQGNSA. Concerning this clone: Its specificity is unknown.

Libraries were prepared by immunoSEQ multiplex PCR; TCRdb keeps only in-frame clonotypes and omits some of them. The sample shows roughly 700,000 clones, roughly 90% of them seen only once. Study-level findings and limits: Quantification of TCR breadth and depth may have yielded underestimates of total T cell responses.

The source was peripheral blood, collected in a trial of Ad26.COV2.S vaccine versus placebo. This chain connects TRBV7-2 to TRBJ2-2; TRBD2 is a possible D gene (5 bases). The TCR comes from a person aged 18 to 59 who received the Ad26.COV2.S COVID-19 vaccine or a placebo. Here the CDR3 DNA reads TGTGCCAGCAGCTTGTCGCTAGCCCCCACCGGGGAGCTGTTTTTT. Its protein is CASSLSLAPTGELFF.